This T cell receptor (beta chain) was profiled in a study of cytotoxic CD8 clonotypes in ibrutinib-treated CLL. Study background: The patients, under 13 relapsed/refractory and approximately 14 treatment-naive, included about 18 who were IGHV unmutated. By median roughly 74 months, 12 had progressed and 14 stayed remitted; responses had been 2 complete and some 24 partial.

This clone appeared a few times. Its matching antigen is unknown. Trimming took 6 bases from V and 6 from J; bases not matched to a gene: 7. CDR3 length: 13 amino acids. Germline CDR1 is MNHNY and CDR2 is SVGAGI (reference sequence). Study results and limitations: Researchers report that baseline clonality outpaced age-matched healthy donors and tracked circulating CD8+ T-cell counts. Once treatment began, public clonotypes, which were uncommon, contracted or stayed stable.

Clones were sequenced by immunoSEQ multiplex PCR, and TCRdb holds only the in-frame ones, with some missing. This sample carries about 300,000 clones, 60% to 80% of them seen once, and the ten largest clones take around 5.3%. The chain is built from TRBV6-6 and TRBJ2-7, with 8 bases matching TRBD1. This receptor was obtained from a human donor with chronic lymphocytic leukemia. The sample consisted of PBMCs, taken at disease progression, from a patient treated with ibrutinib. The CDR3 reads CASSPDRGGEQYF. CDR3 in DNA: TGTGCCAGCAGCCCCGACAGGGGAGGCGAGCAGTACTTC.